The 8 T cell receptor beta chains below were found in one sample sequenced in a study of T cell responses to AZD1222 COVID-19 vaccine. The method was immunoSEQ multiplex PCR; TCRdb's version includes in-frame clones alone and lacks a portion of them. Among about 42,000 clones listed, approximately 80% were seen once. This material consisted of peripheral blood, taken 28 days after the second AZD1222 dose. Every receptor here comes from an adult who received the AZD1222 COVID-19 vaccine.

The chain carries TRBV2 and TRBJ1-6, with 10 bases matching TRBD1. V shed 0 bases and J 5 bases; nucleotides not matched to a gene: 10. The CDR3 consists of 19 residues. The germline V gene encodes CDR1 SNHLY and CDR2 FYNNEI. The CDR3 spells CASSEAWAGTGVHNSPLHF. The CDR3 DNA reads TGTGCCAGCAGTGAAGCATGGGCCGGGACAGGGGTACATAATTCACCCCTCCACTTT.

The chain recombines TRBV19 with TRBJ1-5; 7 bases agree with TRBD1. The V gene end was trimmed by 8 bases and the J gene end by 3 bases; junction bases not matched to a gene: 19. The CDR3 spans 18 residues. Germline CDR1 reads LNHDA; CDR2 reads SQIVND (reference sequence). In nucleotides, the CDR3 is TGTGCCAGTGCGAGGGCAGGGGGAGGTGGAGGGGTCAATCAGCCCCAGCATTTT. Translating gives CASARAGGGGGVNQPQHF.

The gene calls are TRBV13 and TRBJ2-3, with TRBD2 matching over 7 bases. V was clipped by 5 bases and J by 3 bases; unmatched bases: 14. Germline CDR1 and CDR2: PRHDT and FYEKMQ (reference sequence). The CDR3 runs to 17 residues. The CDR3 nucleotides are TGTGCCAGCAGCCGCCTCGGGCCTAGCGGAAATACAGATACGCAGTATTTT. Translating it yields CASSRLGPSGNTDTQYF.

V is TRBV5-1 and J is TRBJ2-2; TRBD1 matches at 7 bases. Germline CDR1 SGHRS, CDR2 YFSETQ. The V gene end was trimmed by 4 bases and the J gene end by 1 base; junction bases not matched to a gene: 7. CDR3 length: 16 residues. The CDR3 loop reads CASSGTGARNTGELFF. In DNA, the CDR3 is TGCGCCAGCAGCGGAACAGGGGCGAGGAACACCGGGGAGCTGTTTTTT.

The genes are TRBV28 and TRBJ1-2; the D is unclear. Trimming shortened V by 7 bases and J by 4 bases, and 10 bases separated the two germline ends. The CDR3 sequence is 12 residues long. The germline gives CDR1 MDHEN, CDR2 SYDVKM. CDR3 amino acids: CASMRQSYGYTF. The CDR3 DNA reads as TGTGCCAGCATGCGGCAGTCCTATGGCTACACCTTC.

The chain links TRBV5-1 to TRBJ2-2, with TRBD1 matching over 7 bases. There are 13 residues in the CDR3. CDR1 is SGHRS, CDR2 YFSETQ, per germline. The V segment lost 1 base and the J segment 6 bases; nucleotides outside the gene matches: 0. CDR3 amino acids: CASSLTGAGELFF. CDR3 sequence (DNA): TGCGCCAGCAGCTTGACAGGGGCCGGGGAGCTGTTTTTT. Filled out from reference TRBV5-1 and TRBJ2-2, the complete variable domain reads KAGVTQTPRYLIKTRGQQVTLSCSPISGHRSVSWYQQTPGQGLQFLFEYFSETQRNKGNFPGRFSGRQFSNSRSEMNVSTLELGDSALYLCASSLTGAGELFFGEGSRLTVL.

The V call is TRBV3-1 (or the pseudogene TRBV3-2), the J call TRBJ2-5; 12 nucleotides align to TRBD2. There are 15 residues in the CDR3. Losses at the gene ends were 3 bases for V and 3 bases for J; bases not matched to a gene: 2. Germline CDR1 and CDR2: LGHDT and YNNKEL (reference sequence). The chain's CDR3 is CASSQRTSGEETQYF. CDR3 DNA: TGTGCCAGCAGCCAGCGGACTAGCGGGGAAGAGACCCAGTACTTC.

The chain has TRBV5-6 and TRBJ1-6, with unresolved D. There are 17 residues in the CDR3. The V end was cut by 2 bases, the J end by 2 bases, with 14 bases between. CDR1 is SGHDT, CDR2 YYEEEE, per germline. The CDR3 reads CASSFRTFGPYNSPLHF. The CDR3, as DNA: TGTGCCAGCAGCTTTCGGACGTTCGGACCCTATAATTCACCCCTCCACTTT. Using reference TRBV5-6 and TRBJ1-6 for the parts outside the CDR3, the full variable domain is DAGVTQSPTHLIKTRGQQVTLRCSPKSGHDTVSWYQQALGQGPQFIFQYYEEEERQRGNFPDRFSGHQFPNYSSELNVNALLLGDSALYLCASSFRTFGPYNSPLHFGNGTRLTVT.